The clone carrying this T cell receptor beta chain was detected many times. Per the original data handling: Estimation of nucleated cell counts was performed using reference gene primer amplification. Sequenced by immunoSEQ multiplex PCR; TCRdb stores in-frame clones only, minus some. The DNA was the basis for D and trimming; V, J and clone size are from that table. The sample gives about 240,000 clones, around three quarters of which show up once; 3.3% is in the top ten. V dropped 1 base and J dropped 2 bases, with 17 bases sitting between them. The length of the CDR3 is 17 residues. CDR1 and CDR2 (germline): SGHDN, FVKESK. The sample comes from a study of blood T cell repertoires in COVID-19. Turning to the study itself: Samples taken during acute and convalescent COVID-19 were collected in the United States, Italy and Spain. PBMCs, B-cell-depleted T cells, or T cells provided the cDNA or gDNA that made up the material.

Material: peripheral blood. The sequence derives from a woman of 80 years or more with acute or convalescent COVID-19. The chain recombines TRBV14 with TRBJ1-2; D uncertain. CDR3 sequence (DNA): TGTGCCAGCAGCCAAGCTCCATCTGAGCGACCCAACTATGGCTACACCTTC. It translates to CASSQAPSERPNYGYTF. Full variable domain (missing parts from reference TRBV14 and TRBJ1-2): EAGVTQFPSHSVIEKGQTVTLRCDPISGHDNLYWYRRVMGKEIKFLLHFVKESKQDESGMPNNRFLAERTGGTYSTLKVQPAELEDSGVYFCASSQAPSERPNYGYTFGSGTRLTVV.